These 30 T cell receptor beta chains were sequenced from one sample in a study of cytomegalovirus exposure and HLA in healthy donors. The PCR made use of 60 Vbeta and 13 Jbeta primers. Only in-frame clones appear in the TCRdb table, and some are missing; sequencing was by immunoSEQ multiplex PCR. In the table there are 150,000 to 200,000 clones, approximately 85% of which are singletons. Sample: PBMCs. The receptors come from a young man in good health and CMV-seronegative.

This chain joins TRBV15 and TRBJ2-7; D perhaps matches TRBD1 (6 bases). Germline loops: CDR1 LNHNV, CDR2 YYDKDF (reference sequence). The V end was cut by 0 bases, the J end by 4 bases, with 13 bases between. This CDR3 contains 15 residues. The CDR3 sequence: CATSRDKAGVYEQYF. The CDR3 DNA is TGTGCCACCAGCAGAGATAAAGCAGGGGTGTACGAGCAGTACTTC.

The rearrangement joins TRBV6-5 to TRBJ1-5, with 9 nucleotides matching TRBD1. V dropped 1 base and J dropped 4; count of bases not matched to a gene: 2. This CDR3 has 15 amino acids. Looked up from germline, CDR1 is MNHEY and CDR2 is SVGAGI. The DNA of the CDR3 is TGTGCCAGCAGTTACTATGGGACAGGGAATCAGCCCCAGCATTTT. It encodes CASSYYGTGNQPQHF.

This clone was found a few times. The chain is built from TRBV9 and TRBJ1-4, with D perhaps TRBD1 (5 bases). The CDR3 runs 16 residues. V lost 4 bases and J 0 bases, leaving 13 bases between the germline ends. The V gene's germline CDR1 is SGDLS and CDR2 YYNGEE. The CDR3 DNA sequence: TGTGCCAGCAGCCCGACAGTGGTCGCAACTAATGAAAAACTGTTTTTT. Protein product: CASSPTVVATNEKLFF.

This rearrangement joins TRBV7-6 to TRBJ2-1, with 10 bases aligning to TRBD2. The CDR3 is made up of 16 amino acids. V lost 4 bases, J lost 7 bases, and 10 bases stayed unmatched. Looked up from germline, CDR1 is SGHVS and CDR2 is FNYEAQ. For the CDR3, the DNA is TGTGCCAGCAGCTCCCTCCCGGGACTAGCGAGAAATGAGCAGTTCTTC. It is translated as CASSSLPGLARNEQFF.

Only a few counts were recorded for this clone. The V call is TRBV7-2, the J call TRBJ2-1; 8 bases map to TRBD2. Germline loops: CDR1 SGHTA, CDR2 FQGNSA. The junction had 9 bases not matched to a gene; V was cut back by 3 bases and J by 5 bases. This CDR3 contains 16 residues. The CDR3 sequence: CASSLVDGGVNNEQFF. Here the CDR3 DNA reads TGTGCCAGCAGCTTGGTAGACGGGGGGGTTAACAATGAGCAGTTCTTC.

The chain joins TRBV10-3 to TRBJ2-5, with D tentatively TRBD2 (5 bases). V was pared by 3 bases and J by 5 bases, with 10 bases between. The CDR3 totals 13 residues. Germline V gives CDR1 ENHRY, CDR2 SYGVKD. The CDR3 DNA reads TGTGCCATCAGTGAAAGTAGCGCCGAGACCCAGTACTTC. It translates to CAISESSAETQYF.

The V call is TRBV28, the J call TRBJ2-1; possible D gene TRBD1, 6 bases. The CDR3 length is 16 residues. Trimming took off 2 bases at V and 8 bases at J, with 19 bases between the two ends. CDR1 and CDR2 from the germline V gene are MDHEN and SYDVKM. CDR3 nucleotides: TGTGCCAGCAGTTTAGTTGTGAGACAGGTGTTCGATGAGCAGTTCTTC. This encodes CASSLVVRQVFDEQFF.

This sequence joins TRBV9 and TRBJ2-2; maybe TRBD2 (7 bases). V was clipped by 0 bases and J by 13 bases, with 10 bases between them. This CDR3 is 12 amino acids long. Per germline, CDR1 SGDLS and CDR2 YYNGEE. The CDR3 sequence is CASSVVGGRLFF. The CDR3 DNA reads TGTGCCAGCAGCGTAGTGGGGGGGCGGCTGTTTTTT.

This chain connects TRBV14 to TRBJ1-2; TRBD1 might be the D (6 bases). Germline V CDR1 and CDR2: SGHDN, FVKESK. CDR3 length equals 16 residues. V was clipped by 1 base and J by 4 bases, with 16 bases between them. The CDR3: CASSQAWSGDGYGYTF. The CDR3 nucleotides are TGTGCCAGCAGCCAAGCATGGTCAGGGGATGGCTATGGCTACACCTTC.

CDR3 sequence reads: CASSKTGGQETQYF. The CDR3 DNA is TGCGCCAGCAGCAAGACAGGGGGGCAAGAGACCCAGTACTTC. V gene TRBV5-1 combines with J gene TRBJ2-5, with 9 bases matching TRBD1. J lost 2 bases, V lost 4 bases, and 3 bases had no gene match. Germline CDR1 reads SGHRS; CDR2 reads YFSETQ. This CDR3 comprises 14 residues.

The chain has TRBV5-1 and TRBJ2-4; 13 bases match TRBD2. Germline V lookup: CDR1 SGHRS, CDR2 YFSETQ. V lost 0 bases, J lost 0 bases, and 3 bases stayed unmatched. CDR3 length equals 18 residues. For the CDR3, the DNA is TGCGCCAGCAGCTTGGGACTAGCGGGGGGACTAGCCAAAAACATTCAGTACTTC. It specifies CASSLGLAGGLAKNIQYF.

The chain has TRBV25-1 and TRBJ1-1; 7 positions agree with TRBD1. V gave up 3 bases and J gave up 1 base; unmatched junction bases: 8. The length of the CDR3 is 16 residues. Germline V gene sequence: CDR1 MGHDK, CDR2 SYGVNS. CDR3 sequence reads: CASSDEGARGNTEAFF. CDR3 nucleotides: TGTGCCAGCAGTGATGAGGGGGCGCGGGGGAACACTGAAGCTTTCTTT.

The chain uses TRBV28 and TRBJ2-7; D is unclear. Germline V gene lookup returns CDR1 MDHEN and CDR2 SYDVKM. This CDR3 region has 13 residues. In DNA form, the CDR3 reads TGTGTCCGAGGCGGCAACTGCTCCTACGAGCAGTACTTC. Translation: CVRGGNCSYEQYF.

The CDR3 loop is CASSSQREAYEQYF. The CDR3 DNA follows: TGTGCCAGCAGTTCCCAGCGGGAGGCCTACGAGCAGTACTTC. The chain couples TRBV27 to TRBJ2-7; TRBD2 matches at 9 bases. The CDR3 has 14 amino acids. The V and J ends lost 4 bases and 2 bases, in that order; junction bases with no gene match: 3. Germline V lookup: CDR1 MNHEY, CDR2 SMNVEV (reference sequence).

The V gene is TRBV4-3, the J gene TRBJ2-7; possibly TRBD2 for D (6 bases). The CDR3 runs to 19 residues. Germline assignment: CDR1 LGHNA and CDR2 YSLEER. Trimming left V 0 bases short and J 3 bases short, with 24 bases between. CDR3 nucleotide sequence: TGCGCCAGCAGCCAAGAAAGGGTTCGTTGGGAGGTTAGAAGCTACGAGCAGTACTTC. Translating gives CASSQERVRWEVRSYEQYF.

This chain uses TRBV7-6 with TRBJ2-5; TRBD2 aligns across 7 bases. V dropped 1 base and J dropped 6; count of bases not matched to a gene: 2. Germline lookup yields CDR1 SGHVS and CDR2 FNYEAQ. The CDR3 sequence is 13 residues long. This CDR3 is CASSLGLAKTQYF. Here the CDR3 DNA reads TGTGCCAGCAGCTTAGGACTAGCAAAGACCCAGTACTTC.

J is TRBJ2-5 and V is TRBV9; TRBD2 is a possible D gene (6 bases). The CDR3 length is 16 residues. With 2 bases removed from V and 4 bases from J, the gap between germline ends came to 18 bases. The germline V gene encodes CDR1 SGDLS and CDR2 YYNGEE. CDR3 loop: CASSVHGTGVGETQYF. The CDR3 DNA follows: TGTGCCAGCAGCGTCCACGGGACTGGAGTAGGAGAGACCCAGTACTTC.

This rearrangement joins TRBV4-3 to TRBJ1-1, with 8 bases aligning to TRBD1. The ends lost 3 bases at V and 4 bases at J; junction bases unmatched: 7. The CDR3 length is 15 residues. Germline CDR1 and CDR2: LGHNA and YSLEER. Here the CDR3 DNA reads TGCGCCAGCAGCCAGGGCCCAGGGGGCAGCACTGAAGCTTTCTTT. Translated: CASSQGPGGSTEAFF.

The chain couples TRBV6-1 to TRBJ1-5; weak D call: TRBD1 (6 bases). CDR3 length: 14 residues. Trimming removed 4 bases at V and 5 bases at J, with 12 bases between. The germline gives CDR1 MNHNS, CDR2 SASEGT. The CDR3, as DNA: TGTGCCAGCAGTGTCCAGGGGAACCATCAGCCCCAGCATTTT. Translated, it gives CASSVQGNHQPQHF.

This chain uses TRBV4-3 with TRBJ1-2; D gene unclear. The V gene's germline CDR1 is LGHNA and CDR2 YSLEER. The CDR3 is 14 amino acids. Deletions cut 0 bases from V and 5 bases from J, with 10 bases between. The CDR3 is CASSQDRGSYGYTF. The CDR3 DNA reads as TGCGCCAGCAGCCAAGATCGGGGTAGTTATGGCTACACCTTC.

The chain couples TRBV19 to TRBJ2-7; D is possibly TRBD2 (5 bases). This CDR3 contains 14 residues. Germline V gives CDR1 LNHDA, CDR2 SQIVND (reference sequence). The ends were cut back, 7 bases at V and 0 bases at J, with 13 bases in the middle. The CDR3: CASNRRANSYEQYF. Written as DNA, the CDR3 is TGTGCCAGTAATAGGCGGGCGAACTCCTACGAGCAGTACTTC.

The chain combines TRBV28 with TRBJ2-7; 10 bases fit TRBD1. The CDR3 covers 14 residues. Germline CDR1 and CDR2: MDHEN and SYDVKM. The junction had 8 bases not matched to a gene; V was cut back by 7 bases and J by 5 bases. The CDR3 nucleotides read TGTGCCAGCAAAGAGGGACAGGGGTTAAACGAGCAGTACTTC. Protein: CASKEGQGLNEQYF.

The chain recombines TRBV19 with TRBJ2-7, with TRBD1 matching 9 bases. V was pared by 6 bases and J by 2 bases, with 8 bases of the junction left unmatched. The CDR3 consists of 15 residues. Germline values: CDR1 LNHDA, CDR2 SQIVND (reference sequence). This CDR3 is CASRQSGTGTYEQYF. CDR3 nucleotides: TGTGCCAGTAGACAGTCCGGGACAGGGACCTACGAGCAGTACTTC.

This rearrangement joins TRBV5-4 to TRBJ2-2, with 9 bases fitting TRBD2. The CDR3 is 19 amino acids. The V gene's germline CDR1 is SGHNT and CDR2 YYREEE (reference sequence). The J segment lost 1 base and the V segment lost 4 bases, leaving 14 bases of the junction unmatched. The CDR3 DNA reads as TGTGCCAGCAGCCACAACCCCCCCCGACTAGCGGAGAACACCGGGGAGCTGTTTTTT. The encoded protein is CASSHNPPRLAENTGELFF.

V gene TRBV10-2 combines with J gene TRBJ1-2; 8 nucleotides agree with TRBD1. This CDR3 has 19 residues. The V gene end was trimmed by 7 bases and the J gene end by 1 base; junction bases not matched to a gene: 20. Germline-derived CDR1 and CDR2 are WSHSY and SAAADI. CDR3 bases: TGCGCCAGCAATCGAGGGCTTGGACAGGGAGAGGTAGGTAACTATGGCTACACCTTC. Amino acid sequence: CASNRGLGQGEVGNYGYTF.

The genes are TRBV27 and TRBJ2-7, with TRBD1 matching over 9 bases. V lost 5 bases and J lost 1; bases outside the gene matches: 6. CDR3 length: 15 amino acids. Germline-derived CDR1 and CDR2 are MNHEY and SMNVEV (reference sequence). CDR3 sequence: CASSPGTGISYEQYF. CDR3 DNA sequence: TGTGCCAGCAGTCCCGGGACAGGGATTTCCTACGAGCAGTACTTC.

The rearrangement joins TRBV6-5 to TRBJ1-6, with D unresolved. In germline, CDR1 is MNHEY, CDR2 SVGAGI. The CDR3 runs 14 residues. Trimming shortened V by 6 bases and J by 9 bases, and 15 bases separated the two germline ends. CDR3 protein: CASRLSPLISPLHF. DNA of the CDR3: TGTGCCAGCAGACTGAGCCCCTTGATTTCACCCCTCCACTTT.

Here the CDR3 reads CASSPGAGGTDTQYF. CDR3 coding DNA: TGTGCCAGCAGCCCGGGGGCGGGGGGCACAGATACGCAGTATTTT. The chain is built from TRBV11-3 and TRBJ2-3, with D tentatively TRBD2 (7 bases). This CDR3 is built from 15 residues. Deletions cut 5 bases from V and 1 base from J, with 13 bases between. Germline CDR1 SGHNT, CDR2 YENEEA.

The table lists this clone with a count of one. The chain links TRBV5-1 to TRBJ1-1; no definite D call. This CDR3 contains 13 residues. Trimming shortened V by 0 bases and J by 3 bases, and 6 bases separated the two germline ends. The germline CDR1 and CDR2 sequences are SGHRS and YFSETQ. CDR3 in amino acids: CASSLGADTEAFF. In nucleotides, the CDR3 is TGCGCCAGCAGCTTGGGCGCGGACACTGAAGCTTTCTTT. Looking up the rest from reference TRBV5-1 and TRBJ1-1 gives the full variable domain: KAGVTQTPRYLIKTRGQQVTLSCSPISGHRSVSWYQQTPGQGLQFLFEYFSETQRNKGNFPGRFSGRQFSNSRSEMNVSTLELGDSALYLCASSLGADTEAFFGQGTRLTVV.

This clone was seen only a few times. The chain carries TRBV7-8 and TRBJ2-3; 7 bases match TRBD1. This CDR3 is built from 15 residues. The junction had 7 bases not matched to a gene; V was cut back by 4 bases and J by 3 bases. Germline V gives CDR1 SGHVS, CDR2 FQNEAQ. The CDR3 sequence is CASSYRGLSTDTQYF. In nucleotides, the CDR3 is TGTGCCAGCAGCTACAGGGGTTTGTCGACAGATACGCAGTATTTT.